This T cell receptor beta chain was observed in a study of blood T cell repertoires in COVID-19. Turning to the study itself: COVID-19 samples collected from the United States, Italy and Spain covered acute and convalescent phases. In each case, the material was cDNA or gDNA derived from T cells, B-cell-depleted T cells, or PBMCs.

In the authors' methods: Amplification of reference gene primers provided the estimated nucleated cell counts. Produced via immunoSEQ multiplex PCR; TCRdb's table is partial and in-frame only. Clone size and V and J calls were adopted from that table, with D and trimming inferred from the DNA. The data contain hundreds of thousands of clones, around 91% of them singletons. Ages ranged from about 18 to 90 years, with residence in about 24 US areas. Trimming took 5 bases from V and 3 from J; bases not matched to a gene: 7. Germline assignment: CDR1 SGHTA and CDR2 FQGNSA. This CDR3 region has 15 residues. To note about this clone: Other DNA sequences in this specimen translate into the identical CDR3.

The sequencing sample was made of PBMCs or T cells enriched from blood (not recorded which). The chain recombines TRBV7-2 with TRBJ2-3, with 8 bases fitting TRBD1. The receptor's source is a woman in her thirties or forties who had recovered from COVID-19. The CDR3 bases are TGTGCCAGCAGCCCTGACAGGGGAAAGACAGATACGCAGTATTTT. Translated: CASSPDRGKTDTQYF.